This T cell receptor (beta chain) was sequenced during a study of shared clonotypes between healthy human individuals. Study-wide findings and caveats: The genetic and exposure-history diversity represented was limited by few donors.

Using immunoSEQ multiplex PCR, the repertoire was profiled, and TCRdb retains in-frame clones only, with some absent. Among about 1.1 million clones listed, approximately 78% were seen once. The CDR3 contains 12 residues. Trimming left V 7 bases short and J 11 bases short, with 15 bases between. Germline loops: CDR1 SNHLY, CDR2 FYNNEI. As regards this clone: Its antigen is currently unknown.

The sample consisted of memory CD4+ T cells from PBMCs. Subset given: CD45RA-negative fraction. This clonotype was sampled from a man aged 18 to 29 in good health. Some clones in this sample may be carry-over from other donors' samples. The rearrangement uses TRBV2 and TRBJ2-1; TRBD2 might be the D (5 bases). The chain's CDR3 is CASIPTPGKQFF. The CDR3 DNA is TGTGCCAGCATCCCGACACCGGGAAAGCAGTTCTTC.